The 3 T cell receptor beta chains below all came from one sample that was sequenced in a study of T cell responses to AZD1222 COVID-19 vaccine (dated by TCRdb to 2020 to 2022). Library construction relied on the immunoSEQ multiplex PCR assay. TCRdb limited this immuneACCESS table to in-frame rearrangements with V and J called. A share of clones is missing; checked studies link under half to unresolved V genes, and the rest is unexplained. The sample table contains 150,000 or so clones; only one count was recorded for about 87% of them. The ten largest clones add up to around 3% of the sample. Per the publication, the time point label means: baseline before first vaccination. The sequencing used peripheral blood, collected on day 0 of AZD1222 vaccination. All receptors come from an adult in good health.

The CDR3 loop reads CASSEVGTDYEQYF. In DNA form, the CDR3 reads TGTGCCAGCAGTGAAGTAGGGACCGACTACGAGCAGTACTTC. This chain uses TRBV6-1 with TRBJ2-7; the D call may be TRBD1 or TRBD2 (5 bases each). V was cut by 1 base and J by 3 bases, with 10 bases left in between. This CDR3 region has 14 residues. CDR1 is MNHNS and CDR2 is SASEGT in the germline V gene.

This rearrangement joins TRBV5-6 to TRBJ2-1; D remains unclear. Germline CDR1 reads SGHDT; CDR2 reads YYEEEE. Trimming stripped 5 bases from V and 5 bases from J, with 11 bases between. The CDR3 contains 13 residues. The CDR3 nucleotides are TGTGCCAGCAGTCTGACCGTTAACAATGAGCAGTTCTTC. This codes for CASSLTVNNEQFF. Full variable domain (remainder filled in from reference TRBV5-6 and TRBJ2-1): DAGVTQSPTHLIKTRGQQVTLRCSPKSGHDTVSWYQQALGQGPQFIFQYYEEEERQRGNFPDRFSGHQFPNYSSELNVNALLLGDSALYLCASSLTVNNEQFFGPGTRLTVL.

Points on this clone: One junction end does not reproduce the germline sequence, and a read error may be involved. The chain has TRBV3-1 (or the pseudogene TRBV3-2) and TRBJ1-5, with D unresolved. Germline CDR1 and CDR2: LGHDT and YNNKEL (reference sequence). The CDR3 length is 11 residues. The CDR3 region has the DNA TGTGCCAGCAGCCAAGATTTGACGGACGATTTT. It is translated as CASSQDLTDDF.